Described below is a single T cell receptor (beta chain) sequence and its context. Its antigen is undetermined. This entry belongs to a study of beta chain features in type 1 diabetes. Points from the study as a whole: TCRB CDR3 length was moderately but significantly reduced in all four CD4+ subsets of Type 1 diabetes patients. It was possible that PCR favored shorter templates, equally so in patients and controls. Compared with healthy donors, patients appeared to share more similar naive, central memory and regulatory TCRB repertoires.

The germline V gene has CDR1 GTSNPN and CDR2 SVGIG (reference sequence). V lost 5 bases to trimming and J lost 7 bases; unmatched junction nucleotides: 4. The CDR3 covers 14 residues. The whole isolated RNA underwent reverse transcription, so sequencing captured expressed TCRB transcripts. TCRdb's table, derived via immunoSEQ multiplex PCR, lists solely in-frame clones and lacks some. The table includes a few hundred thousand clones, approximately 15% detected once. The material sequenced was naive CD4+ T cells from blood. The sequence was collected from a man younger than 45 in good health. The V gene is TRBV30, the J gene TRBJ2-2; TRBD2 matches at 13 bases. CDR3 nucleotides: TGTGCCTGGTCGGGACTAGCGGGATTCGGGGAGCTGTTTTTT. This sequence encodes CAWSGLAGFGELFF.